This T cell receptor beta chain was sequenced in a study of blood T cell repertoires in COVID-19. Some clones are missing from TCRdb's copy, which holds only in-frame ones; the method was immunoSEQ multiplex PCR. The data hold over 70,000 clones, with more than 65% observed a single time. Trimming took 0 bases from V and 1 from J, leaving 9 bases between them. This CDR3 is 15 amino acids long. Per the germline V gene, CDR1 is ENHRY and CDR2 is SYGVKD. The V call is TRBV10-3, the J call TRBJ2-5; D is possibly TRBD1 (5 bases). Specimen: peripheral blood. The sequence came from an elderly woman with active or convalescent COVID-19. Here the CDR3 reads CAISESRDSQETQYF. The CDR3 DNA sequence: TGTGCCATCAGTGAGTCGAGAGACAGCCAAGAGACCCAGTACTTC.